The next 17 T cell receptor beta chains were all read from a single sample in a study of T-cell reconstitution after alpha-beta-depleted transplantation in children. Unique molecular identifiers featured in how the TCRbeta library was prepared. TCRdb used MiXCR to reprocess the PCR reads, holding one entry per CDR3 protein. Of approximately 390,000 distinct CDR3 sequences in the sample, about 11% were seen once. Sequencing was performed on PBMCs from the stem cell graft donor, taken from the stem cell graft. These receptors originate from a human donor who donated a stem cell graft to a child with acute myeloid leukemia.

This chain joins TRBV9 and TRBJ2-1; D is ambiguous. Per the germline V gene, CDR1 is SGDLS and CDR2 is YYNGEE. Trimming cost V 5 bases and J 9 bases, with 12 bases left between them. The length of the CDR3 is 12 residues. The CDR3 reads CASRREGGEQFF. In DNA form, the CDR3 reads TGTGCCAGCAGAAGAGAAGGTGGTGAGCAGTTCTTC.

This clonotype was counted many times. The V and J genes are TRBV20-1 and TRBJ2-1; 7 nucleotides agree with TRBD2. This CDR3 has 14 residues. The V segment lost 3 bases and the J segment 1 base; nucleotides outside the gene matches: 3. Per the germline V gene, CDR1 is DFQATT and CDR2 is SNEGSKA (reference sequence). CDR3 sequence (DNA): TGCAGTGCTAGCGGGGGAGGGTCCTACAATGAGCAGTTCTTC. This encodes CSASGGGSYNEQFF.

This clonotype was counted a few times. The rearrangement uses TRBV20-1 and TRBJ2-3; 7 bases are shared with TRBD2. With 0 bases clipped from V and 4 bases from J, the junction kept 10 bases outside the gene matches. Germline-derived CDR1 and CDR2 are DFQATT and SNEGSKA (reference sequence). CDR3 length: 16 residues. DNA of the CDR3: TGCAGTGCTAGAGATCTGGGGGGGGTAGGTCCAGATACGCAGTATTTT. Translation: CSARDLGGVGPDTQYF.

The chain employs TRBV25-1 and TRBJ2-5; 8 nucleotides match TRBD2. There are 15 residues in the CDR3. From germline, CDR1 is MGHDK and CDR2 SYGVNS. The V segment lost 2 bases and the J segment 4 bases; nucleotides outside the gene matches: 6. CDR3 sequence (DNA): TGTGCCAGCAGTGAACGGGAGGGGACTGGAGAGACCCAGTACTTC. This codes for CASSEREGTGETQYF. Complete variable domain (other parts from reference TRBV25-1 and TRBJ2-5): EADIYQTPRYLVIGTGKKITLECSQTMGHDKMYWYQQDPGMELHLIHYSYGVNSTEKGDLSSESTVSRIRTEHFPLTLESARPSHTSQYLCASSEREGTGETQYFGPGTRLLVL.

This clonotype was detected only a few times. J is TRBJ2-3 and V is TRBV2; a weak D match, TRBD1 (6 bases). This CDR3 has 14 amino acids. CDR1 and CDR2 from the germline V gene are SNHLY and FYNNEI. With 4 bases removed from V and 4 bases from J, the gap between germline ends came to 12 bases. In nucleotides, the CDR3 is TGTGCCAGCAGTGCCCCGCAGGGGCCAGATACGCAGTATTTT. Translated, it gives CASSAPQGPDTQYF. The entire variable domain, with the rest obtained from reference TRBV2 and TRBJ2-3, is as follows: EPEVTQTPSHQVTQMGQEVILRCVPISNHLYFYWYRQILGQKVEFLVSFYNNEISEKSEIFDDQFSVERPDGSNFTLKIRSTKLEDSAMYFCASSAPQGPDTQYFGPGTRLTVL.

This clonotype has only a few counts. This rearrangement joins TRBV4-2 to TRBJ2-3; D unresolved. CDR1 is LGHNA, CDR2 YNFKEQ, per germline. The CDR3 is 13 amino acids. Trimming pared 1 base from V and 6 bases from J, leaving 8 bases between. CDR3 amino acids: CASSQGSSDTQYF. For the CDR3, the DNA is TGTGCCAGCAGCCAAGGCAGCAGCGATACGCAGTATTTT.

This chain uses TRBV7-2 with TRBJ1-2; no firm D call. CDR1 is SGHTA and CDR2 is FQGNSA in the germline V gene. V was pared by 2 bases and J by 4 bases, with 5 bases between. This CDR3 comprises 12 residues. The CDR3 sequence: CASSLYGYGYTF. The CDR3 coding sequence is TGTGCCAGCAGCTTATATGGCTATGGCTACACCTTC.

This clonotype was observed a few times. DNA of the CDR3: TGCAGTGCTTTAATGGGCGGGAGCAAAAACATTCAGTACTTC. Amino acids: CSALMGGSKNIQYF. The gene calls are TRBV20-1 and TRBJ2-4; 7 bases fit TRBD2. There are 14 residues in the CDR3. The germline gives CDR1 DFQATT, CDR2 SNEGSKA (reference sequence). V gave up 5 bases and J gave up 3 bases; unmatched junction bases: 7.

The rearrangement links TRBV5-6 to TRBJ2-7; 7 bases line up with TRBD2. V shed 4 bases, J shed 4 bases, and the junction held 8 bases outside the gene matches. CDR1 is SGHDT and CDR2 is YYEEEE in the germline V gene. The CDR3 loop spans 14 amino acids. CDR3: CASSTTWEGYEQYV. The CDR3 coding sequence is TGTGCCAGCAGCACCACTTGGGAGGGGTACGAGCAGTACGTC.

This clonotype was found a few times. The CDR3 region is CATGLTEGLTGELFF. CDR3 in DNA: TGTGCCACCGGGCTGACGGAGGGCCTCACCGGGGAGCTGTTTTTT. This rearrangement joins TRBV10-3 to TRBJ2-2; D might be TRBD2 (6 bases). CDR3 length: 15 amino acids. V gave up 10 bases and J gave up 4 bases, with 19 bases separating them. Looked up from germline, CDR1 is ENHRY and CDR2 is SYGVKD.

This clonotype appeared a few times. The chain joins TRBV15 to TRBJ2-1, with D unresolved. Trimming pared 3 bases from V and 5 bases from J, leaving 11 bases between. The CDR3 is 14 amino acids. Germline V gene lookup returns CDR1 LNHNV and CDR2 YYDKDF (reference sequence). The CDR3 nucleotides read TGTGCCACCAGCAGCCGTCAGCTAGACAATGAGCAGTTCTTC. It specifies CATSSRQLDNEQFF.

In DNA, the CDR3 is TGTGCCAGTACTTTTGGGCGGGGGAGAGTCACCGGGGAGCTGTTTTTT. This gives the protein CASTFGRGRVTGELFF. The chain carries TRBV19 and TRBJ2-2, with 7 bases lining up with TRBD2. The V and J ends lost 7 bases and 4 bases, in that order; junction bases with no gene match: 12. Germline V lookup: CDR1 LNHDA, CDR2 SQIVND (reference sequence). The CDR3 runs to 16 residues.

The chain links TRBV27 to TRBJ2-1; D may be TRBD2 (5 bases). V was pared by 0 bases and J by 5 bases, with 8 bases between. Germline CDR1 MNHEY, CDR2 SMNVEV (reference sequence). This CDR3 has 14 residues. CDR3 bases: TGTGCCAGCAGTTTATCCCTAGCCCACAATGAGCAGTTCTTC. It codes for CASSLSLAHNEQFF.

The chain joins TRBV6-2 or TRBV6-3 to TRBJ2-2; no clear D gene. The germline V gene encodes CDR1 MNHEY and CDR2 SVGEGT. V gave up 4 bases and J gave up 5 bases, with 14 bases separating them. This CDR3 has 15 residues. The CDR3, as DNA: TGTGCCAGCAGTTTAGCTTCTCCTCAAACCGGGGAGCTGTTTTTT. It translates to CASSLASPQTGELFF.

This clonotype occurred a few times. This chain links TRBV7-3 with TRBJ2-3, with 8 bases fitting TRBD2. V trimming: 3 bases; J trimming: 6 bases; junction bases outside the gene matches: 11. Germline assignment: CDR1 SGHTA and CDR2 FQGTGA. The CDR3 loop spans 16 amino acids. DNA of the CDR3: TGTGCCAGCAGCTTGCCAGTCGGGGGGGGAGAGGATACGCAGTATTTT. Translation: CASSLPVGGGEDTQYF.

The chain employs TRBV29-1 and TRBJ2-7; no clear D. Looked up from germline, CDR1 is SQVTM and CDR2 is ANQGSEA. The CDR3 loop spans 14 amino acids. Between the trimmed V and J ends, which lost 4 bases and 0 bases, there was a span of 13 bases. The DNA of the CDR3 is TGCAGCGTTGGTATGAGCGCTCGCTCCTACGAGCAGTACTTC. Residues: CSVGMSARSYEQYF.

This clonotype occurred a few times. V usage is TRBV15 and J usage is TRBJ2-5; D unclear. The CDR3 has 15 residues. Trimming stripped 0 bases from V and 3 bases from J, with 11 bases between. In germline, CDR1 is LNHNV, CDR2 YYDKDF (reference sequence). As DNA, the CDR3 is TGTGCCACCAGCAGAGATCCGACAACTAAAGAGACCCAGTACTTC. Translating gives CATSRDPTTKETQYF.